This T cell receptor beta chain stems from a study of CD8+CD57+ T cells in acquired aplastic anemia (dated by TCRdb to the late 2010s). In the study overall: Extracted DNA from sorted CD4+ and CD8+ cells averaged 3.2 ug, ranging from about 0.17 to 27.4 ug. CD8+CD57+ expansion was defined as a frequency above the mean frequency observed in healthy subjects.

Flow cytometry had shown CD8+CD57+ cell expansion in the patients selected for sequencing. Severe acquired aplastic anemia was diagnosed in all patients according to International Study of Aplastic Anemia and Agranulocytosis and Camitta criteria. Patients had received no therapy at the time of blood sampling. The study deep-sequenced TCR repertoires of sorted CD4+ and CD8+ blood T cells from severe aplastic anemia patients and healthy subjects. In the USA, patient enrollment took place under clinicaltrials.gov protocols 00001620, 01623167, 00001397, 00071045, 00081523 and 00961064. Ficoll-Paque density gradient centrifugation was used to isolate peripheral blood mononuclear cells. Before DNA was extracted, CD4+ and CD8+ T cells were sorted using either FACS or magnetic beads. Including cysteine and phenylalanine, the CDR3 has 15 amino acids. Kept here is only the CDR3 DNA, which spans 45 bases and is read in frame from base 1. Cut back by 6 bases and 0 bases, the V and J ends lie 12 bases apart.

TCR beta VDJ combination and CDR3 sequence profiling used genomic DNA as the template. An Illumina HiSeq 2000 was used for TCR repertoire sequencing. In the authors' own workflow: TRBV/TRBJ rearrangement plots, CDR3 size and DJ length profiles, and Simpson's diversity index were used to evaluate the repertoires. The immunodominant clone was defined as the most abundant DNA sequence in deep sequencing data. CDR3 amino acid sequences were screened for sharing across subjects and were compared with published repertoires and the VDJdb database. Through fastp at Q25 and MiXCR, TCRdb rebuilt clones from the public reads, retaining in-frame beta chains. Rows with a matching CDR3 protein are joined into one entry that keeps the most common DNA and genes. These V and J calls derive from TCRdb rather than the authors' analysis. The sample table records 100,000 to 150,000 distinct CDR3 sequences; over 30% of these occur just once. The top ten constitute about 2.4% of the sample.

Overall results and qualifications from the work: Around 28 CD8+ CDR3 sequences were found to be shared between patients and controls, but these sequences appeared to be highly expressed in patients and within the immunodominant clones of the patients. Patients and healthy controls showed no significant difference in CD8+ Simpson's diversity (P=0.060).

Ten or more counts support this clonotype. The target of this receptor is not known. It has no much larger one-base neighbor in the sample; base qualities were not kept. The chain uses TRBV12-3 or TRBV12-4 and TRBJ2-1; the D segment could be TRBD1, given 6 matching bases. The sample consisted of sorted CD4+, CD8+, or CD8+CD57+ T cells (not recorded which) from PBMCs. The sequence was obtained from a human donor with aplastic anemia. The CDR3 region reads CASRKGDTSYNEQFF. The DNA sequence is TGTGCCAGCAGGAAGGGGGACACCTCCTACAATGAGCAGTTCTTC.